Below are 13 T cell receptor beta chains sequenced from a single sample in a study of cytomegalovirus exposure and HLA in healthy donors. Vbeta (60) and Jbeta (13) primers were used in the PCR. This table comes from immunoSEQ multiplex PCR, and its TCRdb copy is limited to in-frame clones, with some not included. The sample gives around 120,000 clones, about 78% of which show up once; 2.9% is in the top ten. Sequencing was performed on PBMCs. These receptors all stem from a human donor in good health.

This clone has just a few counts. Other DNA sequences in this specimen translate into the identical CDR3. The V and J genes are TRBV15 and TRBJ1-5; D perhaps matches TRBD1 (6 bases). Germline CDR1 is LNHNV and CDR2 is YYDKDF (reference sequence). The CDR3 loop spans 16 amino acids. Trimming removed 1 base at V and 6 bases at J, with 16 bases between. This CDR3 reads CATSRAVGGRVQPQHF. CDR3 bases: TGTGCCACCAGCAGAGCGGTGGGGGGGCGGGTTCAGCCCCAGCATTTT.

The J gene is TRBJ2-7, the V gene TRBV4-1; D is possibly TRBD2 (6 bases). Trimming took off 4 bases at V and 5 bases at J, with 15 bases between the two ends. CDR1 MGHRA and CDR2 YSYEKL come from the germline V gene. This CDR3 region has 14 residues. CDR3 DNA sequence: TGCGCCAGCAGCCTGCGCTGGGGACTGGACGAGCAGTACTTC. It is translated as CASSLRWGLDEQYF.

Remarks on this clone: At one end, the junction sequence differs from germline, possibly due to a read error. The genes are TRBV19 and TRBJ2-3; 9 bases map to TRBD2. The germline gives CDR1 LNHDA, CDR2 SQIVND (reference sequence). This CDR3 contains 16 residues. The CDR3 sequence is CASSLERTSGTDTQYF. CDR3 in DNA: TGTGCCAGTAGTTTAGAACGGACTAGCGGCACAGATACGCAGTATTTT.

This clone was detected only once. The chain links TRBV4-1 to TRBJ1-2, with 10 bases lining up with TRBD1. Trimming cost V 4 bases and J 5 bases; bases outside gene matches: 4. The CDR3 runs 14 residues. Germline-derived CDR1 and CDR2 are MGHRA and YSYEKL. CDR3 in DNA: TGCGCCAGCAGCCGAGACAGGGGGCGATATGGCTACACCTTC. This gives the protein CASSRDRGRYGYTF.

CDR3: CASSLEGTNEKLFF. The CDR3, as DNA: TGTGCCAGCAGTTTAGAGGGAACAAATGAAAAACTGTTTTTT. The chain employs TRBV27 and TRBJ1-4; D gene uncertain. This CDR3 has 14 amino acids. Trimming removed 2 bases at V and 5 bases at J, with 9 bases between. Germline values: CDR1 MNHEY, CDR2 SMNVEV (reference sequence). The full variable domain, completed using reference TRBV27 and TRBJ1-4, is EAQVTQNPRYLITVTGKKLTVTCSQNMNHEYMSWYRQDPGLGLRQIYYSMNVEVTDKGDVPEGYKVSRKEKRNFPLILESPSPNQTSLYFCASSLEGTNEKLFFGSGTQLSVL.

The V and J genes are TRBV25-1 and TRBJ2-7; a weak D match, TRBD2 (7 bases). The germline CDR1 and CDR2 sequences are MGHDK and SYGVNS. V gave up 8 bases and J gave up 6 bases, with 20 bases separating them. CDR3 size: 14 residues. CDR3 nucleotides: TGTGCCAGCCAACAGCGGGACATCCTCGGCGAGCAGTACTTC. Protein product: CASQQRDILGEQYF.

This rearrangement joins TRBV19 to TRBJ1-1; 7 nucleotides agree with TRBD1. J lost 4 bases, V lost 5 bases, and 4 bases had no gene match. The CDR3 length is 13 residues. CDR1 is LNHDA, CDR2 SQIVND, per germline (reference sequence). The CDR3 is CASSLQGITEAFF. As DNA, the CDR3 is TGTGCCAGTAGTTTACAGGGGATCACTGAAGCTTTCTTT. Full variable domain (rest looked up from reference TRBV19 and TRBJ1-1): DGGITQSPKYLFRKEGQNVTLSCEQNLNHDAMYWYRQDPGQGLRLIYYSQIVNDFQKGDIAEGYSVSREKKESFPLTVTSAQKNPTAFYLCASSLQGITEAFFGQGTRLTVV.

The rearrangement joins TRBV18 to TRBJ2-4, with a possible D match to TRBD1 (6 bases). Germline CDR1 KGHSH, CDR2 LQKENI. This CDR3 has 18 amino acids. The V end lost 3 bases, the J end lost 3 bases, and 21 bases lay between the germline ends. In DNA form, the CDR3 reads TGTGCCAGCTCACCGCTTAACCGGGACAACCGATTCAAAAACATTCAGTACTTC. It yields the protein CASSPLNRDNRFKNIQYF. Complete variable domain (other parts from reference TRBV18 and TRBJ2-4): NAGVMQNPRHLVRRRGQEARLRCSPMKGHSHVYWYRQLPEEGLKFMVYLQKENIIDESGMPKERFSAEFPKEGPSILRIQQVVRGDSAAYFCASSPLNRDNRFKNIQYFGAGTRLSVL.

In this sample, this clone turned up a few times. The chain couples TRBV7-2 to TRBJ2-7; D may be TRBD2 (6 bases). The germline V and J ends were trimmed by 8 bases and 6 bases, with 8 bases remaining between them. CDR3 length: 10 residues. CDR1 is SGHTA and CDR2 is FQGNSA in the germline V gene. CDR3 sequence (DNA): TGTGCCAGCGGACTAATCGAGCAGTACTTC. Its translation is CASGLIEQYF.

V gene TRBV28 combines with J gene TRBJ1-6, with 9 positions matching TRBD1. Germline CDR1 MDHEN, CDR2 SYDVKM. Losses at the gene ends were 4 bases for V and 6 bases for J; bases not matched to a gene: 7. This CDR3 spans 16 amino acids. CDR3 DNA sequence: TGTGCCAGCAGTTCTATGAGGACAGGGGTTAATTCACCCCTCCACTTT. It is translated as CASSSMRTGVNSPLHF.

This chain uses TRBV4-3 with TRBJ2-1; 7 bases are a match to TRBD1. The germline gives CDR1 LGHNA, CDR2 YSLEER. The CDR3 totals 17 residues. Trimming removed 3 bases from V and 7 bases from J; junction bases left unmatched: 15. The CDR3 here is CASSQEGGGFRRNEQFF. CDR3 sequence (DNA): TGCGCCAGCAGCCAGGAAGGGGGCGGCTTCCGTAGGAATGAGCAGTTCTTC.

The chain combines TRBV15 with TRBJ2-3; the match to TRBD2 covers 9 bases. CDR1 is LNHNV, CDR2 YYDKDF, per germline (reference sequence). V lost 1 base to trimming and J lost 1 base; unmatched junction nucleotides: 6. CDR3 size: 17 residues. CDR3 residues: CATSRAGGGAGTDTQYF. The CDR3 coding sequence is TGTGCCACCAGCAGAGCTGGCGGGGGGGCTGGCACAGATACGCAGTATTTT.

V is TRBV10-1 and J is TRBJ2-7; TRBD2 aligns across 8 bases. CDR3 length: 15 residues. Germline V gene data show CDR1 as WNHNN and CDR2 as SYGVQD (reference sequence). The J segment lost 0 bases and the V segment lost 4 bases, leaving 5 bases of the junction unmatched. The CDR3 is CASSGGGRSSYEQYF. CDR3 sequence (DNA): TGCGCCAGCAGTGGGGGCGGGAGGAGCTCCTACGAGCAGTACTTC.